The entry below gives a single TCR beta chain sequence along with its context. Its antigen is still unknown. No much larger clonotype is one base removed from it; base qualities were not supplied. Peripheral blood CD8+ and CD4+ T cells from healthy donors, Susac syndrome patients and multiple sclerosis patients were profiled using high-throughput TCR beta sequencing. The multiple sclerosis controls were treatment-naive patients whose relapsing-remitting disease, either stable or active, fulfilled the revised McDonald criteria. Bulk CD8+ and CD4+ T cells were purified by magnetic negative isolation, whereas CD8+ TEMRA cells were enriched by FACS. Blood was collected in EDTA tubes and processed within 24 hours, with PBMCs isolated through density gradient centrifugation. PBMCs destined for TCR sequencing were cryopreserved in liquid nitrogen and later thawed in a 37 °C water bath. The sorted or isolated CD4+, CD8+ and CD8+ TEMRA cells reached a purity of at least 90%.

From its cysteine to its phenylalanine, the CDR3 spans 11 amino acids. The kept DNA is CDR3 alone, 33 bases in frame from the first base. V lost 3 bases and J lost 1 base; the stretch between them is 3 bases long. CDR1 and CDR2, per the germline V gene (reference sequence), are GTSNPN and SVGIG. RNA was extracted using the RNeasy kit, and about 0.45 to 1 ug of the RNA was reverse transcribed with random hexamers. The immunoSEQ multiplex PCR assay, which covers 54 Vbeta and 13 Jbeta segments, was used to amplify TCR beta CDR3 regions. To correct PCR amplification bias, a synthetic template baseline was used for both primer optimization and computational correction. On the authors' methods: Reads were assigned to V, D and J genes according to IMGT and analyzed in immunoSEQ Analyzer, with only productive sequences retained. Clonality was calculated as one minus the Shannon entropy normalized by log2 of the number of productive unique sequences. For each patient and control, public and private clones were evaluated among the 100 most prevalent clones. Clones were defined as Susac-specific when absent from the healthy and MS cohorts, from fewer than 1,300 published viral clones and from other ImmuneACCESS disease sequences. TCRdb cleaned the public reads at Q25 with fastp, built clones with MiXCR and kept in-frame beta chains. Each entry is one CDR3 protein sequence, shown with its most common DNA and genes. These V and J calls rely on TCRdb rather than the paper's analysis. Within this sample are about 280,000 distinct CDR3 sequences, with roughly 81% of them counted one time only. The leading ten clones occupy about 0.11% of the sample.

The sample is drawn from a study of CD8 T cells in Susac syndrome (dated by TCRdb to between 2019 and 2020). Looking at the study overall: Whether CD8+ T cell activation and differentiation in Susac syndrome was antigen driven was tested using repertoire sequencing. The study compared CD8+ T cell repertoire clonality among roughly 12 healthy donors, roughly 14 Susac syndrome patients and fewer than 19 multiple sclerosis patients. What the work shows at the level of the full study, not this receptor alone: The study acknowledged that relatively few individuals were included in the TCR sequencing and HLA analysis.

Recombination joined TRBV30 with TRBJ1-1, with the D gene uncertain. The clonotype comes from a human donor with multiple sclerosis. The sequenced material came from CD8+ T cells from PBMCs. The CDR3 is CAWRGNTEAFF. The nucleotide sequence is TGTGCCTGGAGAGGGAACACTGAAGCTTTCTTT. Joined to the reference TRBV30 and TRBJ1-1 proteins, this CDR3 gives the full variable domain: SQTIHQWPATLVQPVGSPLSLECTVEGTSNPNLYWYRQAAGRGLQLLFYSVGIGQISSEVPQNLSASRPQDRQFILSSKKLLLSDSGFYLCAWRGNTEAFFGQGTRLTVV.